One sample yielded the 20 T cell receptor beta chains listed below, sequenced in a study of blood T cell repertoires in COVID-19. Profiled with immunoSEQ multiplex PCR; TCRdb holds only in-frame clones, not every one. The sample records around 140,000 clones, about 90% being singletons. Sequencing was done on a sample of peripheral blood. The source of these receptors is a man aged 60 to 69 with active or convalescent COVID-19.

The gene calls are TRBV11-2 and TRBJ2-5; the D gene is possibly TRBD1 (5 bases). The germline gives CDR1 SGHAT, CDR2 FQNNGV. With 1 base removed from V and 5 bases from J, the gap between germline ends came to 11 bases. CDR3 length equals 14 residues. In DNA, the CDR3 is TGTGCCAGCAGCTTAGGTCCAGGGTTGGAGACCCAGTACTTC. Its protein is CASSLGPGLETQYF.

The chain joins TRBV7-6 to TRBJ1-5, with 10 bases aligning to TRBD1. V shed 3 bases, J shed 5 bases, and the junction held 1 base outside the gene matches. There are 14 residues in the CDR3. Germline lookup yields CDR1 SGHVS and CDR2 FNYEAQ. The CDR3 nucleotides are TGTGCCAGCAGCTTGGGACAGGGGCATCAGCCCCAGCATTTT. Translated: CASSLGQGHQPQHF.

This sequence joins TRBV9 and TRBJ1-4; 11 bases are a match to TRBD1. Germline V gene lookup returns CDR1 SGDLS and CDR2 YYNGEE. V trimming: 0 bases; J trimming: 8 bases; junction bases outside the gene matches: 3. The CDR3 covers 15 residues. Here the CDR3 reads CASSVVGTGGEKLFF. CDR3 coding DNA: TGTGCCAGCAGCGTAGTGGGGACAGGGGGGGAAAAACTGTTTTTT.

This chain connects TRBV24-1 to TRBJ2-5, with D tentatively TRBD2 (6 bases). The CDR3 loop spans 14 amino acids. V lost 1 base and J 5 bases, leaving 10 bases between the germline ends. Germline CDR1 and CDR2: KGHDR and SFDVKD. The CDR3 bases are TGTGCCACCAGTGATTTCGGGGGTTACGAGACCCAGTACTTC. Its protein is CATSDFGGYETQYF.

In DNA, the CDR3 is TGTGCCAGCAGTCACTGGGGGCCTAACTATGGCTACACCTTC. This encodes CASSHWGPNYGYTF. The rearrangement joins TRBV6-2 or TRBV6-3 to TRBJ1-2; possibly TRBD1 for D (6 bases). The length of the CDR3 is 14 residues. With 5 bases removed from V and 0 bases from J, the gap between germline ends came to 10 bases. CDR1 is MNHEY, CDR2 SVGEGT, per germline.

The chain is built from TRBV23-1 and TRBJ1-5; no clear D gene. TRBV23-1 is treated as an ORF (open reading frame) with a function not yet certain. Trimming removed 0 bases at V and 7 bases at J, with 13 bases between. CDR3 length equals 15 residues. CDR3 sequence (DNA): TGCGCCAGCAGTCAATCTTGGCGGGCCGGACAGCCCCAGCATTTT. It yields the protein CASSQSWRAGQPQHF.

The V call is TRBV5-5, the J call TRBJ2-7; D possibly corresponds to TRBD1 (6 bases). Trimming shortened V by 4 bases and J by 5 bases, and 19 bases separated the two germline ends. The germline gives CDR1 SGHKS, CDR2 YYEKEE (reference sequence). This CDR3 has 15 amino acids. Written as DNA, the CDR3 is TGTGCCAGCAGCAACGCGGGCCAGGGGTGGAACGAGCAGTACTTC. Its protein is CASSNAGQGWNEQYF.

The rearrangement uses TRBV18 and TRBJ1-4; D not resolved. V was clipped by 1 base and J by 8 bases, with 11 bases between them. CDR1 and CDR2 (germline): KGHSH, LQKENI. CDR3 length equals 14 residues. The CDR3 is CASSPQGGKEKLFF. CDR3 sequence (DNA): TGTGCCAGCTCACCACAAGGAGGAAAAGAAAAACTGTTTTTT.

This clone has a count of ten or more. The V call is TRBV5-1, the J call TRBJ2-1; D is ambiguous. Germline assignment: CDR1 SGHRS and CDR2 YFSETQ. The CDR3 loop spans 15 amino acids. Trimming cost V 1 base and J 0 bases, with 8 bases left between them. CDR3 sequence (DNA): TGCGCCAGCAGCTTGCAGTTCACCTCCTACAATGAGCAGTTCTTC. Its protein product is CASSLQFTSYNEQFF.

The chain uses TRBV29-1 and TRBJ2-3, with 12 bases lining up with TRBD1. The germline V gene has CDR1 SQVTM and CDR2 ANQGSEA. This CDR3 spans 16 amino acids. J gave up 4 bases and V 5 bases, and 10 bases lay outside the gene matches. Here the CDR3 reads CSVSGAGTGGPDTQYF. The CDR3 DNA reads TGCAGCGTTTCGGGGGCCGGGACAGGGGGCCCAGATACGCAGTATTTT.

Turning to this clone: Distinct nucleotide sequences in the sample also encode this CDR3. CDR3 amino acids: CASSSGQGDEQYF. CDR3 bases: TGTGCCAGCAGTTCCGGACAGGGCGACGAGCAGTACTTC. The J gene is TRBJ2-7, the V gene TRBV28; 8 bases fit TRBD1. J lost 5 bases, V lost 4 bases, and 4 bases had no gene match. The length of the CDR3 is 13 residues. CDR1 is MDHEN, CDR2 SYDVKM, per germline.

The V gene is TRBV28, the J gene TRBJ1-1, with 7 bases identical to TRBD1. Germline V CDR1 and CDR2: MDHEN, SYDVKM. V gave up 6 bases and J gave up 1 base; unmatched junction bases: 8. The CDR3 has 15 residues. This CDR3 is CASRLWTGGNTEAFF. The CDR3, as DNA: TGTGCCAGCAGACTATGGACAGGAGGGAACACTGAAGCTTTCTTT.

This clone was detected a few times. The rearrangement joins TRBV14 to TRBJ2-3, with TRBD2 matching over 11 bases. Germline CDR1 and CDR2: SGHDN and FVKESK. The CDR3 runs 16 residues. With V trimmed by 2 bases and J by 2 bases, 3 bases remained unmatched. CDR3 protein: CASSQRLAGTTDTQYF. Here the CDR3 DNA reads TGTGCCAGCAGCCAAAGACTAGCGGGAACCACAGATACGCAGTATTTT.

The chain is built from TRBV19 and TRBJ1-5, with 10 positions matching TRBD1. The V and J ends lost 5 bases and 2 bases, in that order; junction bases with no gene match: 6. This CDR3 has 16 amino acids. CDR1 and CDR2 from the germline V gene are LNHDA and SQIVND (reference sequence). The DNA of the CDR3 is TGTGCCAGTAGTCATCAGGGGACAGGGGGCAATCAGCCCCAGCATTTT. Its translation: CASSHQGTGGNQPQHF.

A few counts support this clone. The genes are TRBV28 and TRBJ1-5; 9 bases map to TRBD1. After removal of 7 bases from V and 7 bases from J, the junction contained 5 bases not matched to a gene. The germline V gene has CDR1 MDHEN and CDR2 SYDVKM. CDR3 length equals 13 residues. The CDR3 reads CASNRGREQPQHF. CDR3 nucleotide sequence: TGTGCCAGCAACAGGGGGCGCGAACAGCCCCAGCATTTT.

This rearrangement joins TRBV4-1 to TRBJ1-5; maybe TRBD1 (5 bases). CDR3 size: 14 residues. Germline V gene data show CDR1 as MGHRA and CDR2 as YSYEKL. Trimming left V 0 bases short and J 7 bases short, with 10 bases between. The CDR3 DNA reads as TGCGCCAGCAGCCAAGATCGGGGGAAACAGCCCCAGCATTTT. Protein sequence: CASSQDRGKQPQHF.

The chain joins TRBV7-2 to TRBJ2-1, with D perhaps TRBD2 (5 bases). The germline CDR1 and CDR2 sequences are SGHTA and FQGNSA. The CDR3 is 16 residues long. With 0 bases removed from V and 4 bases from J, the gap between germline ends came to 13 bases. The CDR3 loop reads CASSLARRRLYNEQFF. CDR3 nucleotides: TGTGCCAGCAGCTTAGCGCGCAGGAGGTTGTACAATGAGCAGTTCTTC.

The CDR3 DNA reads TGTGCCAGCAGTTCCTTCCCTAACACTGAAGCTTTCTTT. Translation gives CASSSFPNTEAFF. The V call is TRBV6-5, the J call TRBJ1-1; D unresolved. V was trimmed by 4 bases and J by 2 bases, leaving 8 bases between them. The CDR3 has 13 amino acids. CDR1 is MNHEY and CDR2 is SVGAGI in the germline V gene.

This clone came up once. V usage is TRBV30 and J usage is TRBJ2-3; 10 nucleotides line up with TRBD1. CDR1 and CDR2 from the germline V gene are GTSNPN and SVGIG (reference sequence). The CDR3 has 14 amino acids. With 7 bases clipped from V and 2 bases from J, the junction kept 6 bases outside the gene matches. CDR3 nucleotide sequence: TGTGCCTCCCGGGACAGGGGATTCACAGATACGCAGTATTTT. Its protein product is CASRDRGFTDTQYF.

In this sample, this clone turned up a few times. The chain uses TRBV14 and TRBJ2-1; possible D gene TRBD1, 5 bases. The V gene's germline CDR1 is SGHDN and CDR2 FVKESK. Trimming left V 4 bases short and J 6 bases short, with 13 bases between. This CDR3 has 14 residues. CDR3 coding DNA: TGTGCCAGCAGCCGTAAGACAGTCAGCAATGAGCAGTTCTTC. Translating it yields CASSRKTVSNEQFF.